The 12 T cell receptor beta chains reported below all come from one sample, sequenced in a study of shared clonotypes between healthy human individuals. The table came from immunoSEQ multiplex PCR; TCRdb's copy has only in-frame clones and leaves some out. This sample has over 850,000 clones; about four fifths occur once, and the top ten carry roughly 0.56%. The material sequenced was memory CD4+ T cells from PBMCs. Sample subset: CD45RA-negative fraction. Source of these receptors: a man between 18 and 29 years old in good health. Some clones in this sample may be carry-over from other donors' samples.

This chain joins TRBV6-5 and TRBJ2-5; 8 bases agree with TRBD2. V gave up 0 bases and J gave up 7 bases; unmatched junction bases: 7. Germline loops: CDR1 MNHEY, CDR2 SVGAGI. CDR3 length: 15 amino acids. The DNA for the CDR3 is TGTGCCAGCAGTTACTCGAGCGGGGGAGGGGGGACCCAGTACTTC. The encoded protein is CASSYSSGGGGTQYF.

The table lists this clone with a count of one. This rearrangement joins TRBV11-2 to TRBJ2-7; TRBD2 matches 7 bases. CDR1 is SGHAT and CDR2 is FQNNGV in the germline V gene. This CDR3 is built from 14 residues. V lost 6 bases, J lost 2 bases, and 7 bases stayed unmatched. Here the CDR3 DNA reads TGTGCCAGCAGTCTTAGGGAGGGCCCCTACGAGCAGTACTTC. Amino acid sequence: CASSLREGPYEQYF.

The sample holds a few counts of this clone. This CDR3 is also generated by other DNA sequences in the sample. The chain has TRBV5-1 and TRBJ2-1; TRBD2 aligns across 7 bases. V shed 4 bases, J shed 1 base, and the junction held 5 bases outside the gene matches. The CDR3 has 15 residues. Germline V gives CDR1 SGHRS, CDR2 YFSETQ. CDR3: CASSLAGDSYNEQFF. In DNA form, the CDR3 reads TGCGCCAGCAGCCTGGCGGGAGATTCCTACAATGAGCAGTTCTTC.

The V gene is TRBV7-2, the J gene TRBJ2-4, with D perhaps matching TRBD2 (6 bases). The CDR3 has 19 residues. Trimming took 4 bases from V and 0 from J, leaving 22 bases between them. The V gene's germline CDR1 is SGHTA and CDR2 FQGNSA. CDR3 in DNA: TGTGCCAGCAGCTCAGGGTTAGGGCTAGCGCAACTAGCCAAAAACATTCAGTACTTC. It specifies CASSSGLGLAQLAKNIQYF.

The chain has TRBV5-1 and TRBJ2-1; 7 nucleotides agree with TRBD1. Germline V gene data show CDR1 as SGHRS and CDR2 as YFSETQ. The CDR3 extends over 13 amino acids. V shed 4 bases and J 8 bases; nucleotides not matched to a gene: 6. CDR3 amino acids: CASSDRTGDEQFF. In nucleotides, the CDR3 is TGCGCCAGCAGCGACCGAACAGGGGATGAGCAGTTCTTC.

The J gene is TRBJ2-2, the V gene TRBV28; 7 bases are a match to TRBD1. Unmatched junction bases numbered 12, after V lost 2 bases and J lost 6 bases. The CDR3 sequence is 17 residues long. Per the germline V gene, CDR1 is MDHEN and CDR2 is SYDVKM. The CDR3 sequence is CASSLVPPLQGSGELFF. The CDR3 DNA follows: TGTGCCAGCAGTTTAGTGCCCCCCTTACAGGGGTCCGGGGAGCTGTTTTTT.

This clone was found once. The V gene is TRBV7-9, the J gene TRBJ2-5, with 8 bases matching TRBD2. Trimming at V came to 2 bases and at J to 4 bases, leaving 15 bases not matched to a gene. This CDR3 spans 18 amino acids. Germline assignment: CDR1 SEHNR and CDR2 FQNEAQ (reference sequence). Here the CDR3 DNA reads TGTGCCAGCAGCTTATCTCGGGGCGGGAGGCAAGAGGGAGAGACCCAGTACTTC. The encoded protein is CASSLSRGGRQEGETQYF. The entire variable domain, with the rest obtained from reference TRBV7-9 and TRBJ2-5, is as follows: DTGVSQNPRHKITKRGQNVTFRCDPISEHNRLYWYRQTLGQGPEFLTYFQNEAQLEKSRLLSDRFSAERPKGSFSTLEIQRTEQGDSAMYLCASSLSRGGRQEGETQYFGPGTRLLVL.

This clone was seen only once. This chain uses TRBV7-3 with TRBJ2-5; D remains ambiguous. V was cut by 4 bases and J by 5 bases, with 11 bases left in between. Germline CDR1 SGHTA, CDR2 FQGTGA. This CDR3 region has 13 residues. DNA for the CDR3: TGTGCCAGCAGCTCGGCCGGTGGGGAGACCCAGTACTTC. Encoded protein: CASSSAGGETQYF.

The chain uses TRBV6-1 and TRBJ2-3, with D perhaps matching TRBD2 (6 bases). Germline V CDR1 and CDR2: MNHNS, SASEGT. The length of the CDR3 is 14 residues. The V gene lost 5 bases and the J gene lost 0 bases, with 9 bases spanning the gap. CDR3: CASSQEGSTDTQYF. The CDR3 nucleotides are TGTGCCAGCAGTCAGGAGGGTAGCACAGATACGCAGTATTTT.

This rearrangement joins TRBV28 to TRBJ1-5, with a weak D call TRBD1 (5 bases). Germline assignment: CDR1 MDHEN and CDR2 SYDVKM. The CDR3 length is 14 residues. The V and J ends lost 11 bases and 2 bases respectively, with 16 bases between them. The CDR3 sequence is CASDGAEGNQPQHF. The CDR3 DNA reads as TGTGCCTCCGATGGGGCTGAGGGCAATCAGCCCCAGCATTTT.

The chain is built from TRBV29-1 and TRBJ1-2; the D is unclear. Deletions cut 4 bases from V and 4 bases from J, with 10 bases between. The CDR3 is 12 residues long. The germline V gene encodes CDR1 SQVTM and CDR2 ANQGSEA. CDR3 coding DNA: TGCAGCGTTGTTTCGGGAGGCTATGGCTACACCTTC. It yields the protein CSVVSGGYGYTF.

The CDR3 is CASSLRPDGTNTEAFF. The DNA of the CDR3 is TGTGCCAGCAGTTTACGGCCGGACGGTACGAACACTGAAGCTTTCTTT. The chain has TRBV28 and TRBJ1-1; no definite D call. CDR3 length: 16 amino acids. Germline CDR1 and CDR2: MDHEN and SYDVKM. Between the trimmed V and J ends, which lost 2 bases and 1 base, there was a span of 14 bases.